The subject of this entry is one T cell receptor (beta chain). Antigen unknown. The data originate from a study of graft-versus-host responses after intestinal transplantation. Whole-study results and caveats: Declining HvG levels early post-transplant were linked to peak circulating GvH clone levels. GvH clones turned up in recipient marrow; some had shown up first in ileum or blood.

Data came from immunoSEQ multiplex PCR; TCRdb stores just in-frame clones and leaves some out. The repertoire consists of approximately 94,000 clones, with roughly 87% occurring once and the leading ten covering 0.85% to 1%. Sequenced material: unstimulated CD4+ T cells sorted from spleen or lymph node cells, taken before transplant. The clonotype comes from a human donor who was the organ donor for an intestinal transplant.

The CDR3, as DNA: TGTGCCAGCAGTTTATCCCGGGGCCGAATCTACGAGCAGTACTTC. It yields the protein CASSLSRGRIYEQYF. V is TRBV28 and J is TRBJ2-7; the D gene could be TRBD1 or TRBD2 (5 bases each). V lost 1 base to trimming and J lost 3 bases, with 13 bases between them. CDR1 and CDR2 from the germline V gene are MDHEN and SYDVKM. The CDR3 loop spans 15 amino acids. The full variable domain, with the rest looked up from reference TRBV28 and TRBJ2-7, is DVKVTQSSRYLVKRTGEKVFLECVQDMDHENMFWYRQDPGLGLRLIYFSYDVKMKEKGDIPEGYSVSREKKERFSLILESASTNQTSMYLCASSLSRGRIYEQYFGPGTRLTVT.